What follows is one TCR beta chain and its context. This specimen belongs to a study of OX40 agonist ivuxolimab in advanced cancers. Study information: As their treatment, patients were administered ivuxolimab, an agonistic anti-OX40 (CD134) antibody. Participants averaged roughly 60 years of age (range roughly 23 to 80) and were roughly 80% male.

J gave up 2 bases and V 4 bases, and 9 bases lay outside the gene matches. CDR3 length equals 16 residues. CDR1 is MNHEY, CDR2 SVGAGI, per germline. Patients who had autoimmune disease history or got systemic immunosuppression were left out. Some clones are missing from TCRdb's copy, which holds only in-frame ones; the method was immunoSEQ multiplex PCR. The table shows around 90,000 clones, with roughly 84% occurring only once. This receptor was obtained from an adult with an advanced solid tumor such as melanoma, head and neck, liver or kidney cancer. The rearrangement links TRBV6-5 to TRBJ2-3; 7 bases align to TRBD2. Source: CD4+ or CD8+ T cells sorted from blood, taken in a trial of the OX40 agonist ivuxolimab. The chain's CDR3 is CASSSGAGVSTDTQYF. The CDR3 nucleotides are TGTGCCAGCAGTTCTGGGGCGGGGGTCTCCACAGATACGCAGTATTTT.